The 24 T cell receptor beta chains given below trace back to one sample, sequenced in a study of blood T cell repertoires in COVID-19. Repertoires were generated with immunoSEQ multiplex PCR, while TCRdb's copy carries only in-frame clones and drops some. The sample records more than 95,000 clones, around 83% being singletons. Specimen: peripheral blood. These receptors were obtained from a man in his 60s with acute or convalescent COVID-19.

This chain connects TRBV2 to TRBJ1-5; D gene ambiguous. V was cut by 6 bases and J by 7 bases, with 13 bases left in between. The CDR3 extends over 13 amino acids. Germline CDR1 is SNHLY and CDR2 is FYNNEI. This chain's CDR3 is CASRGQAGQPQHF. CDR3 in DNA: TGTGCCAGCAGGGGCCAGGCGGGCCAGCCCCAGCATTTT.

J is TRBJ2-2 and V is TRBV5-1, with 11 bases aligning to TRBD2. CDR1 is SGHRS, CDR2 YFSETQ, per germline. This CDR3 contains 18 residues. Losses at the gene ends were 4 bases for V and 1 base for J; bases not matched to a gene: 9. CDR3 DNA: TGCGCCAGCAGCCCTCGACTAGCGGGAATCTTGAACACCGGGGAGCTGTTTTTT. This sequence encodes CASSPRLAGILNTGELFF.

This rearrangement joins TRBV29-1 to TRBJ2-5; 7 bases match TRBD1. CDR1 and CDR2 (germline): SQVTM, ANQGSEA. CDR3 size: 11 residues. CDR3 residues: CSDRVGETQYF. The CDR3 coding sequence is TGCAGTGACAGGGTCGGGGAGACCCAGTACTTC.

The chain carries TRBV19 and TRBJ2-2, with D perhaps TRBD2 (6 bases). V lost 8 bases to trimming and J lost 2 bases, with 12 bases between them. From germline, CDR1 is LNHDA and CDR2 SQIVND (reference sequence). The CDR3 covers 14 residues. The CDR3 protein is CASDGTPNTGELFF. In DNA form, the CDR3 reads TGTGCCAGTGACGGGACTCCCAACACCGGGGAGCTGTTTTTT.

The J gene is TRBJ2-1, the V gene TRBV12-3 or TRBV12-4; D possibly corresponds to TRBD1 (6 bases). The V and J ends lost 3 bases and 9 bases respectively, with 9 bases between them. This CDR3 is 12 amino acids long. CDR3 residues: CASSFPRGEQFF. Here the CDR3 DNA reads TGTGCCAGCAGTTTTCCCAGGGGTGAGCAGTTCTTC.

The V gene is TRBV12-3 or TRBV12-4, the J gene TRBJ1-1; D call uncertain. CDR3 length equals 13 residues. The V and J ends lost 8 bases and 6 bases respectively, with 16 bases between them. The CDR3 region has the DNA TGTGCCAGCTGGGAGCCTAGTGATGCTGAAGCTTTCTTT. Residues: CASWEPSDAEAFF.

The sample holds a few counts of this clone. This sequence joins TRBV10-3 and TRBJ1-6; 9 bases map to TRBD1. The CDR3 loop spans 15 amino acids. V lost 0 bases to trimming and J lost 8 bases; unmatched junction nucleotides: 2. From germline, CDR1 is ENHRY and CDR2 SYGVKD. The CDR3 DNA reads TGTGCCATCAGTGAGTCGAACAGGGGGCATTCACCCCTCCACTTT. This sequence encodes CAISESNRGHSPLHF.

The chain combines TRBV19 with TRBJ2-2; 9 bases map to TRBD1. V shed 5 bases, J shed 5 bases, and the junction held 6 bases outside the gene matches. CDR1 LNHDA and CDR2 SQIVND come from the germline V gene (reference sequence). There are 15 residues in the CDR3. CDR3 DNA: TGTGCCAGTAGTGCCGGGACAGGGAGGACCGGGGAGCTGTTTTTT. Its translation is CASSAGTGRTGELFF.

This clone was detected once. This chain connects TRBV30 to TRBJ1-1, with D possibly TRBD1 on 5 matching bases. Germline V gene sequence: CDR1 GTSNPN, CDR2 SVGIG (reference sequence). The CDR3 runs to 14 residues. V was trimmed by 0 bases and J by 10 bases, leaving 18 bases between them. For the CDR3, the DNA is TGTGCCTGGAGTGTAACGGGGACTTATCGGGGAGCTTTCTTT. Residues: CAWSVTGTYRGAFF.

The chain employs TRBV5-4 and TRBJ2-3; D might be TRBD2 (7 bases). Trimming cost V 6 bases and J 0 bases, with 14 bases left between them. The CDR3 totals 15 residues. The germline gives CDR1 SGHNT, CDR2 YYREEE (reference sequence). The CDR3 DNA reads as TGTGCCAGCAAGGTCGCGGGGGCTAGCACAGATACGCAGTATTTT. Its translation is CASKVAGASTDTQYF.

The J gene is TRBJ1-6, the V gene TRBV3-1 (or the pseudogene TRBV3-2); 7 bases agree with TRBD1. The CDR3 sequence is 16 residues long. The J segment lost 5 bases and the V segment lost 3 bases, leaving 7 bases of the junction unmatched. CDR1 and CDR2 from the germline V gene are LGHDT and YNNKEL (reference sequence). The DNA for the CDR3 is TGTGCCAGCAGCCACAGAAGGGGGCGGAATAATTCACCCCTCCACTTT. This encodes CASSHRRGRNNSPLHF.

The CDR3: CATKREGQADTQYF. As DNA, the CDR3 is TGTGCCACCAAGCGGGAGGGCCAGGCAGATACGCAGTATTTT. The chain is built from TRBV6-5 and TRBJ2-3; TRBD2 matches 10 bases. From germline, CDR1 is MNHEY and CDR2 SVGAGI. This CDR3 has 14 residues. The J segment lost 4 bases and the V segment lost 10 bases, leaving 8 bases of the junction unmatched.

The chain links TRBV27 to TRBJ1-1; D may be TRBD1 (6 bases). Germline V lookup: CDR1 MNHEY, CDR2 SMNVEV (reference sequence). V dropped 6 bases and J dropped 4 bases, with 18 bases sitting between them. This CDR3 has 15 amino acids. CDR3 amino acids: CASSNDRLYGTEAFF. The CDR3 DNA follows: TGTGCCAGCAGCAACGACAGGCTCTACGGCACTGAAGCTTTCTTT.

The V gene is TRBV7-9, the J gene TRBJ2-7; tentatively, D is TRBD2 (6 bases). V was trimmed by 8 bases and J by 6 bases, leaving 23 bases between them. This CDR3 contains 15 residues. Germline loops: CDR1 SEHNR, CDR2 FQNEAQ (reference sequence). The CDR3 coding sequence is TGTGCCAGCGACCTGGGGGTCAGGGAGGCGGGCGAGCAGTACTTC. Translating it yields CASDLGVREAGEQYF.

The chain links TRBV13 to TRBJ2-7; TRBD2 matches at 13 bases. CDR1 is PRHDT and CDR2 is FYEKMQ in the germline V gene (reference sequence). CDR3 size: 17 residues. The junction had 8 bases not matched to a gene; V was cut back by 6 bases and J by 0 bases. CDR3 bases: TGTGCCAGCAGACGAAGGACTAGCGGGAGAGCCTCCTACGAGCAGTACTTC. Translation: CASRRRTSGRASYEQYF.

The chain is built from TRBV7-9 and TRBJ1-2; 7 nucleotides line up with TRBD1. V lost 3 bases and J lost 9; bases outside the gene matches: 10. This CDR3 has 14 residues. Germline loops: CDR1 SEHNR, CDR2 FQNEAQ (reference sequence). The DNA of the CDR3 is TGTGCCAGCAGCTTCCCGGGACAGACGGTTAGCTACACCTTC. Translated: CASSFPGQTVSYTF.

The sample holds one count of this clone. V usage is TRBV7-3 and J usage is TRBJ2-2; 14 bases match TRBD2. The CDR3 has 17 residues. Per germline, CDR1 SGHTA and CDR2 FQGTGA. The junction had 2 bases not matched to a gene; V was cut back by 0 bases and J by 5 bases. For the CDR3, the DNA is TGTGCCAGCAGCTTAACGGGGACTAGCGGGAGTACCGGGGAGCTGTTTTTT. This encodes CASSLTGTSGSTGELFF.

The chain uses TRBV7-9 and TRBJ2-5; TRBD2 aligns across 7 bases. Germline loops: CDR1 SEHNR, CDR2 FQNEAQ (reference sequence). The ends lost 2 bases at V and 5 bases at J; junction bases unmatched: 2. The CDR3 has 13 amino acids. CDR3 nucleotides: TGTGCCAGCAGCTTAAACGGGAGGGAGACCCAGTACTTC. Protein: CASSLNGRETQYF.

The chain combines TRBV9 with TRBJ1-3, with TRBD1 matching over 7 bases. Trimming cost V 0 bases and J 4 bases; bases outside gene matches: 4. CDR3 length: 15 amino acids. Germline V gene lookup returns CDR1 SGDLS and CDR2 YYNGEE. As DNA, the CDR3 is TGTGCCAGCAGCGTAGGAGGGACAGCAGGAAACACCATATATTTT. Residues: CASSVGGTAGNTIYF.

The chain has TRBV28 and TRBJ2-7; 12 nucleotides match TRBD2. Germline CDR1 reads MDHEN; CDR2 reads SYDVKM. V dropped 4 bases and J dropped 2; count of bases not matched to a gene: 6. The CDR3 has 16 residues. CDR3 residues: CASSSPGLAGPYEQYF. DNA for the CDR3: TGTGCCAGCAGTTCCCCGGGACTAGCGGGTCCCTACGAGCAGTACTTC.

CDR3 in DNA: TGTGCCAGCAGCCTAGTCTGGCTAGCGGGGGACTACAATGAGCAGTTCTTC. Its translation is CASSLVWLAGDYNEQFF. The chain joins TRBV28 to TRBJ2-1; TRBD2 matches at 10 bases. With 6 bases clipped from V and 3 bases from J, the junction kept 11 bases outside the gene matches. The CDR3 sequence is 17 residues long. Germline CDR1 MDHEN, CDR2 SYDVKM.

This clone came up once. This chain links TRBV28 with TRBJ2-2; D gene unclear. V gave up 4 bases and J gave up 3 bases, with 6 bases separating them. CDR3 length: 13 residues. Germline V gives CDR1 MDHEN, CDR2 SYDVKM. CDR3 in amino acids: CASSSRYTGELFF. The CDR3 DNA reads TGTGCCAGCAGTTCCAGGTACACCGGGGAGCTGTTTTTT.

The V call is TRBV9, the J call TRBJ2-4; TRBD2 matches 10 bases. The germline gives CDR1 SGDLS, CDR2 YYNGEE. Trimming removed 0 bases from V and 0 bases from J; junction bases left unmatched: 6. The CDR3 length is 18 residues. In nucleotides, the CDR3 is TGTGCCAGCAGCGTAGGAAGGACTAGCGGAGTAGCCAAAAACATTCAGTACTTC. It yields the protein CASSVGRTSGVAKNIQYF.

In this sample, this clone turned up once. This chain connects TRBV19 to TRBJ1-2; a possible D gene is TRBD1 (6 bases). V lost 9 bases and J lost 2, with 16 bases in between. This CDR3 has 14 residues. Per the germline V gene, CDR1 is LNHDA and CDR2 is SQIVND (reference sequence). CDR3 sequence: CASSRYRENYGYTF. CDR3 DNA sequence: TGTGCCAGCTCCCGCTACAGGGAAAACTATGGCTACACCTTC.